This TCR beta chain is drawn from a study of T cells in Graves' hyperthyroidism and ophthalmopathy. Study summary: Pretreatment peripheral blood was obtained at initial diagnosis.

Per germline, CDR1 SGHTS and CDR2 YDEGEE. CDR3 length: 13 residues. Study findings and constraints: Patients with ophthalmopathy were separated from those with stable hyperthyroidism by a 13 V-J model.

Note on this clonotype: Its antigen is undetermined. Compared with germline, one end of the junction differs, possibly owing to a read error.

TCR beta CDR3 regions were amplified from RNA. The TCR CDR3 first-round RT-PCR relied on the HTBI primer set. Each CDR3 protein gets one entry after TCRdb re-called the multiplex PCR reads with MiXCR. This sample has around 500,000 distinct CDR3 sequences, with roughly a sixth found just once. Uncontrolled infection, other autoimmune disease, pregnancy or lactation excluded patients. Using less than 12 ml of fresh peripheral blood, PBMCs were prepared. This sequence was found in a woman between 25 and 40 years old with Graves' ophthalmopathy. The chain has TRBV5-8 and TRBJ2-2, with D unresolved. The sample was blood. CDR3 nucleotide sequence: TGTGCCAGCAACTTGGGTTGGACCGGGGAGCTGTTTTTT. Residues: CASNLGWTGELFF.